The 19 T cell receptor beta chains presented below share a single source sample, sequenced in a study of cytomegalovirus exposure and HLA in healthy donors. 60 Vbeta and 13 Jbeta primers were used in PCR. The data were produced by immunoSEQ multiplex PCR, yet TCRdb's version contains in-frame clones alone and is incomplete. The table lists under 200,000 clones, 70% to 80% of them singletons, with 0.69% in the top ten. What was sequenced was PBMCs. The receptors derive from a woman aged 40 to 50 in good health and CMV-seronegative.

The chain is built from TRBV5-1 and TRBJ2-7, with 7 bases matching TRBD1. J gave up 5 bases and V 4 bases, and 6 bases lay outside the gene matches. The CDR3 is made up of 13 amino acids. Germline CDR1 reads SGHRS; CDR2 reads YFSETQ. Here the CDR3 reads CASSQQGSDEQYF. The CDR3 DNA is TGCGCCAGCAGCCAACAGGGGTCGGACGAGCAGTACTTC.

The V and J genes are TRBV5-6 and TRBJ2-5, with D possibly being TRBD1 (6 bases). Trimming cost V 4 bases and J 7 bases, with 17 bases left between them. The CDR3 totals 14 residues. CDR1 is SGHDT, CDR2 YYEEEE, per germline. CDR3 amino acids: CASSRLWGLGTQYF. The DNA of the CDR3 is TGTGCCAGCAGCCGGTTGTGGGGGCTGGGGACCCAGTACTTC.

The chain employs TRBV4-2 and TRBJ2-7, with TRBD2 matching over 7 bases. This CDR3 is 15 amino acids long. V was clipped by 7 bases and J by 6 bases; unmatched bases: 15. Germline loops: CDR1 LGHNA, CDR2 YNFKEQ. The chain's CDR3 is CASTHLGGRRVEQYF. The DNA of the CDR3 is TGTGCCAGCACCCATCTGGGAGGGAGGAGGGTCGAGCAGTACTTC.

The genes are TRBV19 and TRBJ2-2; D gene ambiguous. The CDR3 runs to 14 residues. Trimming shortened V by 0 bases and J by 4 bases, and 6 bases separated the two germline ends. Germline values: CDR1 LNHDA, CDR2 SQIVND (reference sequence). CDR3 coding DNA: TGTGCCAGTAGTATAGATACTCCCACCGGGGAGCTGTTTTTT. Its translation: CASSIDTPTGELFF.

A remark on this clone: Distinct nucleotide sequences in the sample also encode this CDR3. The J gene is TRBJ2-7, the V gene TRBV7-8; perhaps TRBD1 as D (7 bases). V lost 5 bases, J lost 0 bases, and 11 bases lay in between. Germline CDR1 reads SGHVS; CDR2 reads FQNEAQ. CDR3 length: 14 amino acids. The CDR3: CASSPRDSSYEQYF. As DNA, the CDR3 is TGTGCCAGCAGCCCGCGGGACAGCTCCTACGAGCAGTACTTC.

The chain links TRBV18 to TRBJ2-7; TRBD1 might be the D (5 bases). CDR3 length: 12 residues. CDR1 and CDR2 (germline): KGHSH, LQKENI. Trimming took 5 bases from V and 4 from J, leaving 9 bases between them. CDR3 nucleotide sequence: TGTGCCAGCTCAAAGCAGGGATACGAGCAGTACTTC. Its translation is CASSKQGYEQYF.

The chain employs TRBV10-3 and TRBJ2-5; possible D gene TRBD1, 6 bases. In germline, CDR1 is ENHRY, CDR2 SYGVKD. The CDR3 contains 14 residues. Trimming took 2 bases from V and 2 from J, leaving 9 bases between them. The CDR3 bases are TGTGCCATCAGTGAGCGAAGGGGGCAAGAGACCCAGTACTTC. This gives the protein CAISERRGQETQYF.

The chain links TRBV5-1 to TRBJ2-1, with 7 bases lining up with TRBD1. V trimming: 0 bases; J trimming: 8 bases; junction bases outside the gene matches: 8. CDR1 is SGHRS and CDR2 is YFSETQ in the germline V gene. The CDR3 loop spans 15 amino acids. CDR3 protein: CASSLVGGDIYEQFF. In DNA, the CDR3 is TGCGCCAGCAGCTTGGTAGGGGGCGATATCTATGAGCAGTTCTTC.

The chain is built from TRBV6-1 and TRBJ1-4; a weak D match, TRBD1 (5 bases). CDR1 MNHNS and CDR2 SASEGT come from the germline V gene. The CDR3 loop spans 13 amino acids. The V and J ends lost 7 bases and 4 bases respectively, with 10 bases between them. Here the CDR3 reads CASTRQSNEKLFF. CDR3 coding DNA: TGTGCCAGCACCCGACAGAGTAATGAAAAACTGTTTTTT.

The gene calls are TRBV5-4 and TRBJ2-7; TRBD1 agrees at 7 bases. From germline, CDR1 is SGHNT and CDR2 YYREEE (reference sequence). V trimming: 5 bases; J trimming: 3 bases; junction bases outside the gene matches: 20. CDR3 length equals 18 residues. Here the CDR3 reads CASSMLGQVTMRNYEQYF. In nucleotides, the CDR3 is TGTGCCAGCAGTATGTTAGGACAGGTCACCATGAGAAACTACGAGCAGTACTTC. The variable domain in full, with the rest retrieved from reference TRBV5-4 and TRBJ2-7, is ETGVTQSPTHLIKTRGQQVTLRCSSQSGHNTVSWYQQALGQGPQFIFQYYREEENGRGNFPPRFSGLQFPNYSSELNVNALELDDSALYLCASSMLGQVTMRNYEQYFGPGTRLTVT.

The chain employs TRBV27 and TRBJ2-3; D perhaps matches TRBD2 (6 bases). Trimming took 5 bases from V and 3 from J, leaving 9 bases between them. The CDR3 has 13 amino acids. From germline, CDR1 is MNHEY and CDR2 SMNVEV (reference sequence). This CDR3 reads CASSPRGTDTQYF. The CDR3 DNA reads as TGTGCCAGCAGTCCTCGGGGGACAGATACGCAGTATTTT.

V usage is TRBV2 and J usage is TRBJ1-5; D unclear. Per the germline V gene, CDR1 is SNHLY and CDR2 is FYNNEI. CDR3 length equals 14 residues. V lost 4 bases to trimming and J lost 5 bases, with 12 bases between them. Here the CDR3 DNA reads TGTGCCAGCAGTGGAGAGGGTTCTCATCAGCCCCAGCATTTT. This codes for CASSGEGSHQPQHF.

The chain uses TRBV19 and TRBJ1-2; 10 nucleotides align to TRBD1. V lost 7 bases and J lost 7; bases outside the gene matches: 18. CDR1 and CDR2 (germline): LNHDA, SQIVND (reference sequence). The CDR3 consists of 17 residues. In DNA form, the CDR3 reads TGTGCCAGTACCTACCTCGACAGGGGGCCTCCACCATCTGGCTACACCTTC. The encoded protein is CASTYLDRGPPPSGYTF.

J is TRBJ2-1 and V is TRBV7-8; D gene ambiguous. CDR1 SGHVS and CDR2 FQNEAQ come from the germline V gene. V was cut by 5 bases and J by 8 bases, with 16 bases left in between. The CDR3 is 14 residues long. The DNA for the CDR3 is TGTGCCAGCAGCCTACCCCCGGAGCACCATGAGCAGTTCTTC. This gives the protein CASSLPPEHHEQFF.

The chain uses TRBV2 and TRBJ2-7; D remains ambiguous. V was trimmed by 8 bases and J by 1 base, leaving 9 bases between them. The germline gives CDR1 SNHLY, CDR2 FYNNEI. The CDR3 covers 12 residues. In nucleotides, the CDR3 is TGTGCCAGCGGTAGGAGTTCCTACGAGCAGTACTTC. Its translation: CASGRSSYEQYF.

V usage is TRBV5-1 and J usage is TRBJ2-3; the match to TRBD2 covers 8 bases. Germline assignment: CDR1 SGHRS and CDR2 YFSETQ. This CDR3 is 14 amino acids long. Trimming removed 7 bases from V and 5 bases from J; junction bases left unmatched: 9. CDR3 amino acids: CASSDSGIVDTQYF. The CDR3 DNA reads as TGCGCCAGCTCGGATAGCGGGATTGTAGATACGCAGTATTTT.

The CDR3 protein is CASSVFGQGAGEQFF. In nucleotides, the CDR3 is TGTGCCAGCAGCGTATTTGGACAGGGGGCGGGTGAGCAGTTCTTC. V and J are TRBV9 and TRBJ2-1, with 11 positions matching TRBD1. Germline V CDR1 and CDR2: SGDLS, YYNGEE. This CDR3 spans 15 amino acids. V gave up 1 base and J gave up 9 bases; unmatched junction bases: 6.

This rearrangement joins TRBV4-1 to TRBJ1-1, with D unclear. The germline V gene has CDR1 MGHRA and CDR2 YSYEKL. The CDR3 runs to 15 residues. V lost 3 bases to trimming and J lost 1 base, with 12 bases between them. CDR3 nucleotides: TGCGCCAGCAGCCAGACATTAACAAGGAACACTGAAGCTTTCTTT. Translation gives CASSQTLTRNTEAFF.

The chain uses TRBV6-1 and TRBJ2-7, with D hard to call. Germline lookup yields CDR1 MNHNS and CDR2 SASEGT. The V and J ends lost 1 base and 0 bases respectively, with 7 bases between them. The CDR3 totals 14 residues. CDR3 sequence (DNA): TGTGCCAGCAGTGAAGGAGATAGCTCCTACGAGCAGTACTTC. It yields the protein CASSEGDSSYEQYF.